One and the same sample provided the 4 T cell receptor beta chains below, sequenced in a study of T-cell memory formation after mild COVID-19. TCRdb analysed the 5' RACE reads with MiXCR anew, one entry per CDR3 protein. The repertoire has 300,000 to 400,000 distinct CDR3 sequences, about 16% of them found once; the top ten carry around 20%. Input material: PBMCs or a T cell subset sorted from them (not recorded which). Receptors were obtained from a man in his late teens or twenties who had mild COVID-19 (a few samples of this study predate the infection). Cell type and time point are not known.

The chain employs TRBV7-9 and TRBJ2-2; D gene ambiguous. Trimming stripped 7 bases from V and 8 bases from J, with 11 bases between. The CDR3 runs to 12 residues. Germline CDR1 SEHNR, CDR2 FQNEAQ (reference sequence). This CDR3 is CASTPNRGELFF. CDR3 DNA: TGTGCCAGCACCCCAAATCGGGGGGAGCTGTTTTTT.

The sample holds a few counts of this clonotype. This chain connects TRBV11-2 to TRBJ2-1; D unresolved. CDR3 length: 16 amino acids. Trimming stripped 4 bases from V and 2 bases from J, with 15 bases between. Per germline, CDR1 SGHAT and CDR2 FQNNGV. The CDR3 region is CASSSRPRSTYNEQFF. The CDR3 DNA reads TGTGCCAGCAGCTCCAGACCGAGATCAACCTACAATGAGCAGTTCTTC.

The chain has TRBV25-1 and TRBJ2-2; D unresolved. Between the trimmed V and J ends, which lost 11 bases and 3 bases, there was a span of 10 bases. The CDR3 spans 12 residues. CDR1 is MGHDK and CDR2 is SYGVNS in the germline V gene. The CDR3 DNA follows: TGTGCCGCTTCGATGTACACCGGGGAGCTGTTTTTT. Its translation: CAASMYTGELFF.

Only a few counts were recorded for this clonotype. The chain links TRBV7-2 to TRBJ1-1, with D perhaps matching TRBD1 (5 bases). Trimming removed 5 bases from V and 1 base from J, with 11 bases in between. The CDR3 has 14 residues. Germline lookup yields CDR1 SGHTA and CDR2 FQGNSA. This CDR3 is CASSPGGTNTEAFF. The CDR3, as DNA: TGTGCCAGCAGCCCGGGGGGGACGAACACTGAAGCTTTCTTT.